These 31 T cell receptor beta chains came from one sample sequenced in a study of regulatory T cells in long-lasting Graves disease. Building the TCR beta libraries relied on iRepertoire HTBI primers, and CDR3 regions underwent Arm-PCR. MiXCR was run by TCRdb on the multiplex PCR reads, yielding one entry per CDR3 protein. The sample includes about 300,000 distinct CDR3 sequences, 15% to 20% of them seen just once. This sample's time point: newly diagnosed GD, antithyroid drugs for less than 3 months. PBMC-extracted RNA yielded the TCR library. The sample here was peripheral blood mononuclear cells (PBMCs), taken at new diagnosis, from a patient treated with antithyroid drugs. The receptor set was obtained from a female donor with Graves disease.

This clonotype was seen a single time. Possible read error: a much larger clone is one base away. This sequence joins TRBV6-1 and TRBJ2-1, with 8 bases aligning to TRBD2. Trimming cost V 6 bases and J 4 bases; bases outside gene matches: 5. This CDR3 region has 14 residues. In germline, CDR1 is MNHNS, CDR2 SASEGT. CDR3 residues: CASRVAGKYNEQFF. In DNA form, the CDR3 reads TGTGCCAGCAGGGTAGCGGGGAAGTACAATGAGCAGTTCTTC.

This clonotype showed up many times. The chain carries TRBV6-5 and TRBJ1-2; tentative D call: TRBD1 (5 bases). CDR3 size: 16 residues. V was clipped by 4 bases and J by 3 bases, with 18 bases between them. Looked up from germline, CDR1 is MNHEY and CDR2 is SVGAGI. The CDR3 region has the DNA TGTGCCAGCAGTTTAACGGGGCAGGGATGGGACTATGGCTACACCTTC. This encodes CASSLTGQGWDYGYTF.

This clonotype was seen ten or more times. The V and J genes are TRBV19 and TRBJ2-5; TRBD1 matches at 10 bases. This CDR3 comprises 15 residues. V was pared by 5 bases and J by 7 bases, with 10 bases of the junction left unmatched. Germline CDR1 is LNHDA and CDR2 is SQIVND (reference sequence). CDR3 in amino acids: CASSDQTGGLGTQYF. DNA of the CDR3: TGTGCCAGTAGTGATCAGACAGGGGGCCTCGGGACCCAGTACTTC.

The chain carries TRBV28 and TRBJ1-1; perhaps TRBD1 as D (6 bases). The CDR3 loop spans 13 amino acids. V was trimmed by 10 bases and J by 1 base, leaving 13 bases between them. Germline CDR1 and CDR2: MDHEN and SYDVKM. CDR3 sequence: CATRTEQNTEAFF. CDR3 sequence (DNA): TGTGCCACCCGGACAGAACAGAACACTGAAGCTTTCTTT.

This clonotype was counted ten times or more. The chain joins TRBV28 to TRBJ2-7; D may be TRBD2 (5 bases). Germline values: CDR1 MDHEN, CDR2 SYDVKM. Trimming took off 6 bases at V and 4 bases at J, with 19 bases between the two ends. The CDR3 loop spans 15 amino acids. CDR3 coding DNA: TGTGCCAGCAGACCGAATACGGGGATGGCGTACGAGCAGTACTTC. Amino acid sequence: CASRPNTGMAYEQYF.

The table lists this clonotype with many counts. The rearrangement uses TRBV3-1 and TRBJ1-2; the D gene is possibly TRBD1 (5 bases). V was clipped by 5 bases and J by 7 bases, with 14 bases between them. CDR1 LGHDT and CDR2 YNNKEL come from the germline V gene (reference sequence). The CDR3 extends over 13 amino acids. Here the CDR3 DNA reads TGTGCCAGCAGCGAAAGGGCAGGGTCTGGCTACACCTTC. It encodes CASSERAGSGYTF.

There are many counts of this clonotype. This chain connects TRBV28 to TRBJ1-1; TRBD1 is a possible D gene (5 bases). In germline, CDR1 is MDHEN, CDR2 SYDVKM. This CDR3 is 14 amino acids long. The V gene lost 0 bases and the J gene lost 3 bases, with 8 bases spanning the gap. CDR3 in amino acids: CASSLWGEDTEAFF. CDR3 DNA sequence: TGTGCCAGCAGTTTATGGGGGGAAGACACTGAAGCTTTCTTT.

This clonotype was seen ten or more times. The chain combines TRBV29-1 with TRBJ1-4; 10 bases fit TRBD1. J lost 0 bases, V lost 6 bases, and 10 bases had no gene match. In germline, CDR1 is SQVTM, CDR2 ANQGSEA. The CDR3 consists of 17 residues. DNA of the CDR3: TGCAGCGTACGGGTGGGGACAGGGGTCGCAACTAATGAAAAACTGTTTTTT. It translates to CSVRVGTGVATNEKLFF.

This clonotype was observed at least ten times. The chain has TRBV28 and TRBJ2-3; D is undetermined. CDR3 length: 15 amino acids. The V gene's germline CDR1 is MDHEN and CDR2 SYDVKM. The V end was cut by 2 bases, the J end by 5 bases, with 14 bases between. The chain's CDR3 is CASSLLVSSVDTQYF. The CDR3 coding sequence is TGTGCCAGCAGTTTACTGGTCTCTTCGGTAGATACGCAGTATTTT.

Many counts were recorded for this clonotype. This chain connects TRBV14 to TRBJ2-5; D not resolved. Trimming stripped 0 bases from V and 7 bases from J, with 9 bases between. The V gene's germline CDR1 is SGHDN and CDR2 FVKESK. The CDR3 has 13 amino acids. The CDR3 DNA reads TGTGCCAGCAGCCAAGATTACGGAGCGACCCAGTACTTC. It yields the protein CASSQDYGATQYF.

Details on this clonotype: At one boundary the junction diverges from the germline segment, which might be a read error. The chain couples TRBV4-1 to TRBJ2-3; D unresolved. CDR3 length: 16 residues. Germline V gene data show CDR1 as MGHRA and CDR2 as YSYEKL. CDR3 in amino acids: CASRQLLRVRTDTQYF. Written as DNA, the CDR3 is TGCGCCAGCCGCCAACTTCTTCGGGTCCGCACAGATACGCAGTATTTT.

This clonotype was recorded at least ten times. The chain joins TRBV27 to TRBJ2-7; D gene unclear. V lost 2 bases and J lost 6, with 14 bases in between. This CDR3 has 14 residues. Germline V gene sequence: CDR1 MNHEY, CDR2 SMNVEV (reference sequence). CDR3 sequence (DNA): TGTGCCAGCAGTTTACAACAGAATGGTTTCGAGCAGTACTTC. Translation: CASSLQQNGFEQYF.

This clonotype was observed a few times. The genes are TRBV18 and TRBJ2-5, with TRBD1 as a possible D gene (6 bases). The CDR3 has 15 amino acids. Germline V lookup: CDR1 KGHSH, CDR2 LQKENI. The V end was cut by 3 bases, the J end by 2 bases, with 13 bases between. The CDR3 nucleotides read TGTGCCAGCTCACCGACAGGTACACGACAAGAGACCCAGTACTTC. As protein: CASSPTGTRQETQYF.

This clonotype was found many times. This chain uses TRBV10-3 with TRBJ2-5; 10 bases are shared with TRBD1. After removal of 4 bases from V and 3 bases from J, the junction contained 11 bases not matched to a gene. The CDR3 is 17 amino acids. Germline CDR1 and CDR2: ENHRY and SYGVKD. In DNA, the CDR3 is TGTGCCATCAGTGTGTCGTGGTACGGGACAGGGGAAGAGACCCAGTACTTC. Translated: CAISVSWYGTGEETQYF.

Ten or more counts support this clonotype. The chain is built from TRBV27 and TRBJ2-1; 13 bases fit TRBD2. The V and J ends lost 4 bases and 6 bases, in that order; junction bases with no gene match: 3. This CDR3 contains 15 residues. The germline gives CDR1 MNHEY, CDR2 SMNVEV (reference sequence). The CDR3 loop reads CASSWTSGRGNEQFF. In DNA form, the CDR3 reads TGTGCCAGCAGTTGGACTAGCGGGAGAGGCAATGAGCAGTTCTTC.

The chain is built from TRBV11-2 and TRBJ2-5; D remains unclear. This CDR3 contains 14 residues. V was trimmed by 5 bases and J by 5 bases, leaving 15 bases between them. Looked up from germline, CDR1 is SGHAT and CDR2 is FQNNGV. The DNA for the CDR3 is TGTGCCAGCAGCCAAGAAACGATCGTTGAGACCCAGTACTTC. Translation: CASSQETIVETQYF.

This clonotype has more than one count but fewer than ten. The chain combines TRBV5-1 with TRBJ2-5, with TRBD2 identical over 11 bases. V lost 4 bases, J lost 4 bases, and 9 bases stayed unmatched. This CDR3 spans 16 amino acids. Germline V gene lookup returns CDR1 SGHRS and CDR2 YFSETQ. For the CDR3, the DNA is TGCGCCAGCAGCGTTAGCGGGAGGGCCGGGAGAGAGACCCAGTACTTC. Its translation is CASSVSGRAGRETQYF. The full variable domain, completed using reference TRBV5-1 and TRBJ2-5, is KAGVTQTPRYLIKTRGQQVTLSCSPISGHRSVSWYQQTPGQGLQFLFEYFSETQRNKGNFPGRFSGRQFSNSRSEMNVSTLELGDSALYLCASSVSGRAGRETQYFGPGTRLLVL.

The chain employs TRBV14 and TRBJ1-2; 10 bases agree with TRBD1. Germline assignment: CDR1 SGHDN and CDR2 FVKESK. The CDR3 loop spans 15 amino acids. The J segment lost 3 bases and the V segment lost 5 bases, leaving 6 bases of the junction unmatched. The CDR3 DNA sequence: TGTGCCAGCAGCTTGGGACAGGGGAATGACTATGGCTACACCTTC. It is translated as CASSLGQGNDYGYTF.

This clonotype was picked up many times. The chain employs TRBV11-2 and TRBJ2-7; TRBD2 matches 9 bases. The length of the CDR3 is 17 residues. Germline loops: CDR1 SGHAT, CDR2 FQNNGV. V lost 5 bases to trimming and J lost 6 bases; unmatched junction nucleotides: 17. Here the CDR3 DNA reads TGTGCCAGCAGCCTCGGTTTTTGGCGGGAGGGTCCCGGCGAGCAGTACTTC. This gives the protein CASSLGFWREGPGEQYF.

There are many counts of this clonotype. The chain has TRBV30 and TRBJ2-1, with D hard to call. Trimming cost V 2 bases and J 3 bases, with 11 bases left between them. CDR1 is GTSNPN, CDR2 SVGIG, per germline (reference sequence). The CDR3 is 14 amino acids. In nucleotides, the CDR3 is TGTGCCTGGAGTCCACCAAGCATCTACAATGAGCAGTTCTTC. Protein sequence: CAWSPPSIYNEQFF. Together with reference TRBV30 and TRBJ2-1, the CDR3 gives the full variable domain: SQTIHQWPATLVQPVGSPLSLECTVEGTSNPNLYWYRQAAGRGLQLLFYSVGIGQISSEVPQNLSASRPQDRQFILSSKKLLLSDSGFYLCAWSPPSIYNEQFFGPGTRLTVL.

This clonotype has a handful of counts. V is TRBV19 and J is TRBJ1-4; D is uncertain. The CDR3 totals 16 residues. V lost 5 bases, J lost 0 bases, and 13 bases lay in between. Per germline, CDR1 LNHDA and CDR2 SQIVND (reference sequence). CDR3 DNA: TGTGCCAGTAGTCGGTCAGCCGTTCCAACTAATGAAAAACTGTTTTTT. As protein: CASSRSAVPTNEKLFF.

The chain joins TRBV6-1 to TRBJ2-3, with D possibly TRBD1 on 6 matching bases. Looked up from germline, CDR1 is MNHNS and CDR2 is SASEGT. The CDR3 has 13 residues. The V gene lost 5 bases and the J gene lost 4 bases, with 10 bases spanning the gap. CDR3 sequence reads: CASSPNRADTQYF. The CDR3 nucleotides read TGTGCCAGCAGTCCCAACAGGGCAGATACGCAGTATTTT.

As regards this clonotype: A read error is possible here, since a much larger clone lies one base away. This chain uses TRBV6-2 or TRBV6-3 with TRBJ2-3; possibly TRBD2 for D (5 bases). CDR3 length: 13 residues. Germline CDR1 is MNHEY and CDR2 is SVGEGT. The CDR3 loop is CASSLTVRDEQSF. The CDR3 DNA reads TGTGCCAGCAGTCTCACCGTTCGGGATGAGCAGTCCTTC.

This clonotype occurred many times. V is TRBV19 and J is TRBJ1-5; TRBD1 agrees at 7 bases. CDR3 length equals 15 residues. CDR1 is LNHDA, CDR2 SQIVND, per germline (reference sequence). The V segment lost 7 bases and the J segment 0 bases; nucleotides outside the gene matches: 6. The DNA of the CDR3 is TGTGCCAGTATAGGGGACAGCTATAGCAATCAGCCCCAGCATTTT. Amino acids: CASIGDSYSNQPQHF.

A word on this clonotype: A far larger clone is just one base off, so this is likely a read error. The chain uses TRBV10-3 and TRBJ2-1; 10 nucleotides agree with TRBD1. The V gene's germline CDR1 is ENHRY and CDR2 SYGVKD. The CDR3 contains 14 residues. V lost 5 bases to trimming and J lost 10 bases; unmatched junction nucleotides: 8. CDR3 sequence (DNA): TGTGCCATCAGTCAGACAGGGGGCAACTACGAGCAGTTCTTC. Translated: CAISQTGGNYEQFF.

In regard to this clonotype: A read error may explain this, as a much larger clone is one base away. This chain connects TRBV19 to TRBJ1-5; D call uncertain. Germline CDR1 and CDR2: LNHDA and SQIVND (reference sequence). This CDR3 region has 15 residues. The CDR3, as DNA: TGTGCCAGTAGCCCCTCGGTTGGGAGCAGTCAGCCCCAGCATTTT. It translates to CASSPSVGSSQPQHF.

There are many counts of this clonotype. The V call is TRBV28, the J call TRBJ2-1; 7 bases map to TRBD2. The CDR3 has 15 residues. With 6 bases clipped from V and 0 bases from J, the junction kept 5 bases outside the gene matches. Germline-derived CDR1 and CDR2 are MDHEN and SYDVKM. CDR3 coding DNA: TGTGCCAGCAGGGCGGGGGTCAGCTCCTACAATGAGCAGTTCTTC. This gives the protein CASRAGVSSYNEQFF.

The table lists this clonotype with a few counts. The chain joins TRBV9 to TRBJ1-1; D is possibly TRBD1 (5 bases). CDR1 SGDLS and CDR2 YYNGEE come from the germline V gene. The CDR3 runs to 13 residues. V was cut by 0 bases and J by 7 bases, with 10 bases left in between. The CDR3 loop is CASSVGDGIEAFF. For the CDR3, the DNA is TGTGCCAGCAGCGTAGGGGACGGTATTGAAGCTTTCTTT. Drawing the rest from reference TRBV9 and TRBJ1-1, the complete variable domain is DSGVTQTPKHLITATGQRVTLRCSPRSGDLSVYWYQQSLDQGLQFLIQYYNGEERAKGNILERFSAQQFPDLHSELNLSSLELGDSALYFCASSVGDGIEAFFGQGTRLTVV.

This clonotype has a count of ten or more. V and J are TRBV2 and TRBJ1-6; 7 bases map to TRBD1. Germline V gene sequence: CDR1 SNHLY, CDR2 FYNNEI. This CDR3 has 13 amino acids. J gave up 9 bases and V 4 bases, and 3 bases lay outside the gene matches. The CDR3 region is CASSAQGTSPLHF. As DNA, the CDR3 is TGTGCCAGCAGTGCACAGGGGACTTCACCCCTCCACTTT. Using reference TRBV2 and TRBJ1-6 for the parts outside the CDR3, the full variable domain is EPEVTQTPSHQVTQMGQEVILRCVPISNHLYFYWYRQILGQKVEFLVSFYNNEISEKSEIFDDQFSVERPDGSNFTLKIRSTKLEDSAMYFCASSAQGTSPLHFGNGTRLTVT.

This clonotype was seen ten or more times. At one boundary the junction diverges from the germline segment, which might be a read error. The chain uses TRBV5-1 and TRBJ2-6; D call uncertain. This CDR3 has 14 amino acids. Germline values: CDR1 SGHRS, CDR2 YFSETQ. The CDR3 loop reads CGSKKDARPNVLTF. CDR3 nucleotides: TGCGGCAGCAAAAAGGATGCTCGCCCCAACGTCCTGACTTTC.

This chain links TRBV27 with TRBJ2-2, with D uncertain. CDR1 is MNHEY, CDR2 SMNVEV, per germline (reference sequence). V dropped 5 bases and J dropped 5 bases, with 12 bases sitting between them. The CDR3 contains 14 residues. CDR3 sequence reads: CASSRRLNTGELFF. The CDR3 DNA sequence: TGTGCCAGCAGTCGACGGCTGAATACCGGGGAGCTGTTTTTT.